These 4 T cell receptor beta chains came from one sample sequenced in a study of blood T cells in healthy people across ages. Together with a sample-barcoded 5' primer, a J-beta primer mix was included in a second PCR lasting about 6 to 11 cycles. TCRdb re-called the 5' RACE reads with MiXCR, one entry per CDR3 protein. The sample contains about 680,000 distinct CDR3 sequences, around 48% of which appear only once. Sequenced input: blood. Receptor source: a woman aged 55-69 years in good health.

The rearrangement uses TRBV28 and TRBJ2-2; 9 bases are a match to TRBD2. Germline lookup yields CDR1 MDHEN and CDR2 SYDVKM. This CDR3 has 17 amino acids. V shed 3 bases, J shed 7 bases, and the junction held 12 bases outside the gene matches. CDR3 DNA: TGTGCCAGCAGTTTTGGCGGGAGGGCCCTCGTGATCGGGGAGCTGTTTTTT. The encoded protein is CASSFGGRALVIGELFF.

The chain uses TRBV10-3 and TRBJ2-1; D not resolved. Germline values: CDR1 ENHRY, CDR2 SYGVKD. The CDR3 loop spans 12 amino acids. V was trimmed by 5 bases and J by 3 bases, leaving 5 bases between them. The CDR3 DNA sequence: TGTGCCATCAGTTCGAACTACAATGAGCAGTTCTTC. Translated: CAISSNYNEQFF.

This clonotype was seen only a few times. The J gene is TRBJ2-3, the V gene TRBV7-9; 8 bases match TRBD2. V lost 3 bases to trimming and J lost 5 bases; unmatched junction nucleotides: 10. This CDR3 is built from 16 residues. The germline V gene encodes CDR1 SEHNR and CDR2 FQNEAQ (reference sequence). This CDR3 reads CASSFLTSAPGDTQYF. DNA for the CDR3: TGTGCCAGCAGCTTCTTGACTAGCGCCCCTGGAGATACGCAGTATTTT.

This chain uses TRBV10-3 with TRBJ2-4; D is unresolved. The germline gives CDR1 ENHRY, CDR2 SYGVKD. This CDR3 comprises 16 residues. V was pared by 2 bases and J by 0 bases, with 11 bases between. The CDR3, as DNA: TGTGCCATCAGTGAGGGAACGGAGTTAGCCAAAAACATTCAGTACTTC. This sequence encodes CAISEGTELAKNIQYF.